This passage covers 32 T cell receptor beta chains from one sample sequenced in a study of CD8+ T cells in alopecia areata. Specified treatment: oral pan-JAK inhibitor, 5-10 mg twice daily. It was cDNA, reverse transcribed from extracted RNA, that served as the sequencing template. Here immunoSEQ multiplex PCR was the method, and the copy in TCRdb shows in-frame clones only, minus some. The sample includes approximately 100,000 clones, just under 60% of them seen just once. The source was CD8+ T cells sorted from blood, collected at roughly week 55, from a patient treated with tofacitinib. Receptor source: a human donor with alopecia areata.

The sample holds a few counts of this clone. The chain combines TRBV15 with TRBJ1-1; D not certain. Germline V gene sequence: CDR1 LNHNV, CDR2 YYDKDF (reference sequence). Between the trimmed V and J ends, which lost 0 bases and 4 bases, there was a span of 3 bases. CDR3 length: 12 amino acids. The CDR3 bases are TGTGCCACCAGCAGAGATCCCACTGAAGCTTTCTTT. Translating gives CATSRDPTEAFF. Using reference TRBV15 and TRBJ1-1 for the parts outside the CDR3, the full variable domain is DAMVIQNPRYQVTQFGKPVTLSCSQTLNHNVMYWYQQKSSQAPKLLFHYYDKDFNNEADTPDNFQSRRPNTSFCFLDIRSPGLGDTAMYLCATSRDPTEAFFGQGTRLTVV.

The gene calls are TRBV30 and TRBJ2-7; tentative D call: TRBD1 (6 bases). Trimming stripped 0 bases from V and 3 bases from J, with 9 bases between. The CDR3 has 13 amino acids. Per the germline V gene, CDR1 is GTSNPN and CDR2 is SVGIG (reference sequence). The CDR3 reads CAWSVQGGYEQYF. Here the CDR3 DNA reads TGTGCCTGGAGTGTACAGGGCGGCTACGAGCAGTACTTC.

The chain uses TRBV27 and TRBJ1-2; no reliable D call. There are 13 residues in the CDR3. Germline V CDR1 and CDR2: MNHEY, SMNVEV (reference sequence). The V and J ends lost 3 bases and 4 bases respectively, with 9 bases between them. The CDR3 sequence is CASSFNRSYGYTF. In DNA, the CDR3 is TGTGCCAGCAGTTTCAACAGAAGCTATGGCTACACCTTC.

This clone was detected only a few times. V gene TRBV29-1 combines with J gene TRBJ2-3; possibly TRBD2 for D (7 bases). The germline CDR1 and CDR2 sequences are SQVTM and ANQGSEA. This CDR3 is 14 amino acids long. Trimming shortened V by 2 bases and J by 0 bases, and 9 bases separated the two germline ends. CDR3 region: CSVERGASTDTQYF. DNA for the CDR3: TGCAGCGTTGAACGGGGGGCCAGCACAGATACGCAGTATTTT.

The sample holds a few counts of this clone. Here the CDR3 reads CATLAGGTQYF. As DNA, the CDR3 is TGTGCCACCCTGGCCGGCGGGACGCAGTATTTT. The J gene is TRBJ2-3, the V gene TRBV7-9; maybe TRBD2 (5 bases). This CDR3 contains 11 residues. CDR1 is SEHNR and CDR2 is FQNEAQ in the germline V gene (reference sequence). Trimming took off 10 bases at V and 9 bases at J, with 14 bases between the two ends.

This clone was picked up a small number of times. CDR3 bases: TGCGCCAGCAGCCCGGGACAGGGCCACAATGAGCAGTTCTTC. This codes for CASSPGQGHNEQFF. V and J are TRBV4-1 and TRBJ2-1, with TRBD1 matching over 9 bases. The CDR3 is 14 amino acids. Trimming removed 4 bases from V and 5 bases from J; junction bases left unmatched: 3. Germline loops: CDR1 MGHRA, CDR2 YSYEKL.

The chain links TRBV5-1 to TRBJ2-7; TRBD1 agrees at 9 bases. V lost 3 bases to trimming and J lost 3 bases; unmatched junction nucleotides: 10. CDR1 is SGHRS, CDR2 YFSETQ, per germline. There are 16 residues in the CDR3. CDR3 in amino acids: CASSSNKGQGYYEQYF. DNA for the CDR3: TGCGCCAGCAGCTCGAATAAGGGACAGGGATACTACGAGCAGTACTTC.

The V call is TRBV13, the J call TRBJ2-3; D possibly corresponds to TRBD2 (6 bases). Germline CDR1 reads PRHDT; CDR2 reads FYEKMQ (reference sequence). CDR3 length: 15 amino acids. Trimming stripped 5 bases from V and 4 bases from J, with 16 bases between. CDR3 nucleotide sequence: TGTGCCAGCAGCGCTAGCGCTAGGAGCTCAGATACGCAGTATTTT. Its translation: CASSASARSSDTQYF.

This rearrangement joins TRBV15 to TRBJ2-2, with D unresolved. The V end was cut by 3 bases, the J end by 5 bases, with 13 bases between. Germline V CDR1 and CDR2: LNHNV, YYDKDF (reference sequence). This CDR3 spans 15 amino acids. This chain's CDR3 is CATSRARRWTGELFF. The CDR3 region has the DNA TGTGCCACCAGCAGGGCTCGGAGATGGACCGGGGAGCTGTTTTTT.

This clone was counted between two and nine times. The rearrangement joins TRBV6-5 to TRBJ2-5; 9 bases map to TRBD2. V dropped 7 bases and J dropped 2; count of bases not matched to a gene: 5. Germline loops: CDR1 MNHEY, CDR2 SVGAGI. This CDR3 comprises 14 residues. CDR3 sequence: CASNSGGKQETQYF. The CDR3 DNA follows: TGTGCCAGCAATAGCGGGGGAAAACAAGAGACCCAGTACTTC.

This sequence joins TRBV27 and TRBJ1-1; D possibly corresponds to TRBD1 (5 bases). The germline CDR1 and CDR2 sequences are MNHEY and SMNVEV (reference sequence). Trimming removed 4 bases at V and 0 bases at J, with 6 bases between. The CDR3 runs 13 residues. The CDR3, as DNA: TGTGCCAGCAGTTGGGGGATGAACACTGAAGCTTTCTTT. Protein sequence: CASSWGMNTEAFF.

Only one count was recorded for this clone. The chain recombines TRBV4-1 with TRBJ1-2; no reliable D call. CDR1 and CDR2 (germline): MGHRA, YSYEKL. V lost 0 bases to trimming and J lost 4 bases, with 12 bases between them. There are 15 residues in the CDR3. CDR3 region: CASSQEGRTVYGYTF. For the CDR3, the DNA is TGCGCCAGCAGCCAAGAAGGTAGGACCGTCTATGGCTACACCTTC.

The chain joins TRBV4-2 to TRBJ2-3; D uncertain. The CDR3 is made up of 13 amino acids. V lost 0 bases and J 5 bases, leaving 6 bases between the germline ends. Germline V CDR1 and CDR2: LGHNA, YNFKEQ. The CDR3 reads CASSQDIKDTQYF. The CDR3 coding sequence is TGTGCCAGCAGCCAAGACATTAAAGATACGCAGTATTTT.

This clone turned up a few times. The chain employs TRBV9 and TRBJ2-3; D perhaps matches TRBD2 (6 bases). Germline-derived CDR1 and CDR2 are SGDLS and YYNGEE. The CDR3 spans 15 residues. The V gene lost 3 bases and the J gene lost 4 bases, with 15 bases spanning the gap. The CDR3 here is CASSAAGRGADTQYF. CDR3 coding DNA: TGTGCCAGCAGCGCCGCGGGGCGGGGAGCAGATACGCAGTATTTT.

The chain recombines TRBV19 with TRBJ1-2; 9 positions agree with TRBD1. This CDR3 comprises 15 residues. Trimming took 5 bases from V and 1 from J; bases not matched to a gene: 5. Germline assignment: CDR1 LNHDA and CDR2 SQIVND (reference sequence). CDR3 sequence: CASSGPDRGNYGYTF. The CDR3 DNA reads as TGTGCCAGTAGTGGGCCGGACAGGGGTAACTATGGCTACACCTTC.

This clone was detected a few times. The CDR3 here is CASSQVRNEQYF. The CDR3 region has the DNA TGCGCCAGCAGCCAAGTTCGAAACGAGCAGTACTTC. The chain is built from TRBV4-1 and TRBJ2-7, with D uncertain. V shed 1 base and J shed 5 bases, with 6 bases lying between them. This CDR3 is built from 12 residues. Germline assignment: CDR1 MGHRA and CDR2 YSYEKL.

This clone was seen more than once but under ten times. V is TRBV19 and J is TRBJ2-1; perhaps TRBD2 as D (5 bases). The CDR3 has 16 amino acids. V was shortened by 5 bases and J by 4 bases, with 18 bases between the two germline ends. Germline-derived CDR1 and CDR2 are LNHDA and SQIVND (reference sequence). CDR3 nucleotides: TGTGCCAGTAGTTCGGGAAGGCACGATGAGTACAATGAGCAGTTCTTC. Amino acid sequence: CASSSGRHDEYNEQFF.

This clone was recorded a few times. V and J are TRBV27 and TRBJ2-5, with no clear D. The V gene's germline CDR1 is MNHEY and CDR2 SMNVEV (reference sequence). Trimming pared 2 bases from V and 4 bases from J, leaving 8 bases between. This CDR3 is built from 13 residues. CDR3 protein: CASSLNRVETQYF. The DNA for the CDR3 is TGTGCCAGCAGTTTAAACCGGGTAGAGACCCAGTACTTC.

The genes are TRBV6-5 and TRBJ1-4, with unresolved D. The germline gives CDR1 MNHEY, CDR2 SVGAGI. The CDR3 consists of 12 residues. V was pared by 4 bases and J by 7 bases, with 7 bases between. The DNA for the CDR3 is TGTGCCAGCAGTTCAGGAGGTGAAAAACTGTTTTTT. It yields the protein CASSSGGEKLFF.

On this clone: One end of the junction is discordant with germline, which a read error may explain. This sample also contains other DNA sequences that code for the same CDR3. This sequence joins TRBV30 and TRBJ2-3; tentative D call: TRBD1 (5 bases). CDR1 is GTSNPN and CDR2 is SVGIG in the germline V gene (reference sequence). The CDR3 has 14 amino acids. The CDR3 region is CACSANLDTDTQYF. In nucleotides, the CDR3 is TGTGCCTGCTCGGCCAACTTGGACACAGACACGCAGTATTTT.

The chain uses TRBV27 and TRBJ1-5; D remains ambiguous. Germline CDR1 is MNHEY and CDR2 is SMNVEV (reference sequence). Between the trimmed V and J ends, which lost 4 bases and 8 bases, there was a span of 15 bases. The CDR3 is 14 residues long. In nucleotides, the CDR3 is TGTGCCAGCAGTTCCGGACTCCTCCGGGAGCCCCAGCATTTT. Amino acids: CASSSGLLREPQHF.

The chain links TRBV5-1 to TRBJ2-7, with D perhaps TRBD2 (6 bases). V gave up 0 bases and J gave up 3 bases, with 16 bases separating them. The CDR3 contains 16 residues. Germline V gene lookup returns CDR1 SGHRS and CDR2 YFSETQ. This chain's CDR3 is CASSLAWGENHYEQYF. The CDR3 nucleotides are TGCGCCAGCAGCTTGGCCTGGGGGGAAAATCACTACGAGCAGTACTTC.

V usage is TRBV19 and J usage is TRBJ1-5, with 7 bases lining up with TRBD1. This CDR3 spans 15 amino acids. With 6 bases clipped from V and 1 base from J, the junction kept 6 bases outside the gene matches. Germline CDR1 and CDR2: LNHDA and SQIVND (reference sequence). CDR3 bases: TGTGCCAGTAGGTGGGCCAGGGGGAGCAATCAGCCCCAGCATTTT. This translates into CASRWARGSNQPQHF.

The CDR3 DNA reads TGTGCCAGCAGTCCGAGGGACACTGGCTACACCTTC. Protein: CASSPRDTGYTF. The chain combines TRBV13 with TRBJ1-2, with a weak D call TRBD1 (6 bases). Germline CDR1 reads PRHDT; CDR2 reads FYEKMQ (reference sequence). V was pared by 6 bases and J by 7 bases, with 12 bases between. The CDR3 extends over 12 amino acids.

The J gene is TRBJ2-7, the V gene TRBV9, with TRBD1 identical over 7 bases. The V gene end was trimmed by 3 bases and the J gene end by 2 bases; junction bases not matched to a gene: 11. The germline V gene encodes CDR1 SGDLS and CDR2 YYNGEE. The CDR3 is 16 residues long. Written as DNA, the CDR3 is TGTGCCAGCAGCGAGCGGACAGGCGACTCCCCCTACGAGCAGTACTTC. It yields the protein CASSERTGDSPYEQYF. Looking up the rest from reference TRBV9 and TRBJ2-7 gives the full variable domain: DSGVTQTPKHLITATGQRVTLRCSPRSGDLSVYWYQQSLDQGLQFLIQYYNGEERAKGNILERFSAQQFPDLHSELNLSSLELGDSALYFCASSERTGDSPYEQYFGPGTRLTVT.

The chain joins TRBV13 to TRBJ2-7, with D perhaps TRBD1 (6 bases). V lost 2 bases, J lost 7 bases, and 18 bases lay in between. The CDR3 is made up of 15 amino acids. Germline V gene lookup returns CDR1 PRHDT and CDR2 FYEKMQ (reference sequence). Here the CDR3 DNA reads TGTGCCAGCAGCTTATGGGCAGGGGCGGTGGGAGAGCAGTACTTC. It translates to CASSLWAGAVGEQYF.

This clone was seen more than once but under ten times. The J gene is TRBJ2-5, the V gene TRBV4-1, with a possible D match to TRBD1 (5 bases). Germline V gives CDR1 MGHRA, CDR2 YSYEKL. Trimming shortened V by 1 base and J by 0 bases, and 24 bases separated the two germline ends. The CDR3 has 20 amino acids. The CDR3: CASSQVKGWSTVLYQETQYF. The CDR3 DNA follows: TGCGCCAGCAGCCAAGTCAAGGGGTGGTCCACAGTATTGTACCAAGAGACCCAGTACTTC.

The chain carries TRBV5-1 and TRBJ2-1; TRBD1 aligns across 9 bases. This CDR3 has 14 amino acids. The V gene end was trimmed by 3 bases and the J gene end by 9 bases; junction bases not matched to a gene: 7. The V gene's germline CDR1 is SGHRS and CDR2 YFSETQ. DNA of the CDR3: TGCGCCAGCAGCTCCGGGACAGGGTTCCCTGAGCAGTTCTTC. It codes for CASSSGTGFPEQFF.

In its sample, this clone was seen a few times. This chain links TRBV12-5 with TRBJ2-3; no reliable D call. This CDR3 has 12 amino acids. Germline V gene lookup returns CDR1 LGHNT and CDR2 FRNRAP. Trimming removed 3 bases at V and 10 bases at J, with 11 bases between. The CDR3 DNA reads as TGTGCTAGTGGTTTAAGCCCTACTCCGCAGTATTTT. This codes for CASGLSPTPQYF.

This clone was counted between two and nine times. The genes are TRBV10-3 and TRBJ2-1, with 10 bases aligning to TRBD2. The germline V gene has CDR1 ENHRY and CDR2 SYGVKD. The V and J ends lost 8 bases and 3 bases, in that order; junction bases with no gene match: 1. The CDR3 totals 13 residues. The CDR3 region has the DNA TGTGCCATCTCTAGCGGGGGCTACAATGAGCAGTTCTTC. The encoded protein is CAISSGGYNEQFF.

This clone was seen a handful of times. V gene TRBV9 combines with J gene TRBJ2-5; TRBD2 agrees at 10 bases. The ends lost 5 bases at V and 1 base at J; junction bases unmatched: 5. The CDR3 loop spans 15 amino acids. The germline V gene encodes CDR1 SGDLS and CDR2 YYNGEE. CDR3 sequence reads: CASSLSGGFQETQYF. CDR3 nucleotide sequence: TGTGCCAGCAGTCTTAGCGGGGGGTTCCAAGAGACCCAGTACTTC.

The genes are TRBV9 and TRBJ2-3; TRBD1 matches at 11 bases. Germline CDR1 and CDR2: SGDLS and YYNGEE. The length of the CDR3 is 16 residues. The ends lost 4 bases at V and 4 bases at J; junction bases unmatched: 8. CDR3 nucleotide sequence: TGTGCCAGCAGCCCCCGGGACAGGGGGGACGCAGATACGCAGTATTTT. It specifies CASSPRDRGDADTQYF. Together with reference TRBV9 and TRBJ2-3, the CDR3 gives the full variable domain: DSGVTQTPKHLITATGQRVTLRCSPRSGDLSVYWYQQSLDQGLQFLIQYYNGEERAKGNILERFSAQQFPDLHSELNLSSLELGDSALYFCASSPRDRGDADTQYFGPGTRLTVL.